Described below is a single T cell receptor (beta chain) sequence and its context. Antigen: not known. Compared with germline, one end of the junction differs, possibly owing to a read error. This entry comes from a study of T cell therapy after organ transplantation. Study at large: Patients received a median of 1.92 x 10^8 CMV-specific T cells over 2 to 6 infusions.

Patients were solid-organ transplant recipients with drug-resistant or recurrent cytomegalovirus. General study results and limits: Endogenous clonotypes not in therapy products appeared after therapy alongside transferred ones.

Sequenced by immunoSEQ multiplex PCR; TCRdb stores in-frame clones only, minus some. The top ten clones hold over 3% of a sample with about 48,000 clones, approximately 94% of them seen once. This sample comprised CD8+ T cells from blood, obtained before autologous CMV-specific T cell therapy. The receptor was isolated from a human patient who had received a solid organ transplant and had CMV disease.

The CDR3 nucleotides read TGTGCCAGCAGCCGGACCAGACCCTCACATTTT. Amino acid sequence: CASSRTRPSHF. The chain links TRBV7-9 to TRBJ1-1, with D uncertain. The CDR3 loop spans 11 amino acids. Germline CDR1 and CDR2: SEHNR and FQNEAQ (reference sequence).